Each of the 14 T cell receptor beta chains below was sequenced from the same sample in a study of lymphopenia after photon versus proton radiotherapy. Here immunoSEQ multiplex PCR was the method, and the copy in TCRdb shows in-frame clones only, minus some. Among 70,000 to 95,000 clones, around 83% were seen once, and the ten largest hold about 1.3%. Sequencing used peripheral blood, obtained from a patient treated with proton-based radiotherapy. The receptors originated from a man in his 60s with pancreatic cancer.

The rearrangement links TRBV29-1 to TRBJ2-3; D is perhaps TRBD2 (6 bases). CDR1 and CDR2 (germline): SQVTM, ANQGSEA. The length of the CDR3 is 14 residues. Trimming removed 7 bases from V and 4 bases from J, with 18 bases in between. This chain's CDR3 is CSAPGELISDTQYF. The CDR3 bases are TGCAGCGCTCCGGGGGAACTGATCTCAGATACGCAGTATTTT.

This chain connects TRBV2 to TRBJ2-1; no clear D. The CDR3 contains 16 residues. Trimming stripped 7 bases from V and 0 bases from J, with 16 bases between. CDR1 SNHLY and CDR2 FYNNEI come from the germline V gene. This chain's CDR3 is CASTLTALSSYNEQFF. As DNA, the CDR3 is TGTGCCAGCACCCTCACGGCCCTTAGCTCCTACAATGAGCAGTTCTTC.

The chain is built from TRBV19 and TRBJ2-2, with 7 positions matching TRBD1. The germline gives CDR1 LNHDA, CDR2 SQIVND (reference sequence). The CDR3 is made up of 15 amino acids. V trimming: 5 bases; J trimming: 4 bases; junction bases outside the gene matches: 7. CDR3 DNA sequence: TGTGCCAGTAGTTCTCGACAGGGTGGCACCGGGGAGCTGTTTTTT. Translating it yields CASSSRQGGTGELFF.

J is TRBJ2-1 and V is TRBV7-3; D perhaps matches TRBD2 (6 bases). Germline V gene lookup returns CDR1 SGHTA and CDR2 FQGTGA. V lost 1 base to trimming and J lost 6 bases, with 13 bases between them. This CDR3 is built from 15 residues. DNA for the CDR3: TGTGCCAGCAGCTTAATGGGCCCGGGACTCAATGAGCAGTTCTTC. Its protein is CASSLMGPGLNEQFF.

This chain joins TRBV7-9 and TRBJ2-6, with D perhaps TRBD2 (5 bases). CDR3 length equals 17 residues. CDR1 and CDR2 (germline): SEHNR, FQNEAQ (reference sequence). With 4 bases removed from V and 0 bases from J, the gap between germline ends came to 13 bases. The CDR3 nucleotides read TGTGCCAGCAGCTCTTCGGCCCTAGCCTCTGGGGCCAACGTCCTGACTTTC. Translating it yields CASSSSALASGANVLTF.

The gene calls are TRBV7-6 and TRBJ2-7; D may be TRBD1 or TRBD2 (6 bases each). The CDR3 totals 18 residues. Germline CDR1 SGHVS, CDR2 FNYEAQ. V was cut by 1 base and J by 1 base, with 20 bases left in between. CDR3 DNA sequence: TGTGCCAGCAGCTTAGGTGACCTATGGGGGGCTCAATCCTACGAGCAGTACTTC. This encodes CASSLGDLWGAQSYEQYF.

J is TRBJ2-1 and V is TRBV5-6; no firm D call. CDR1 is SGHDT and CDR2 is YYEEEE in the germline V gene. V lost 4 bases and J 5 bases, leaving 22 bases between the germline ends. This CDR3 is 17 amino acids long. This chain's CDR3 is CASSHTVSLTLDNEQFF. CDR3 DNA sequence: TGTGCCAGCAGCCACACCGTTTCGTTGACACTGGACAATGAGCAGTTCTTC.

The CDR3 spells CASSLARVNEQFF. CDR3 DNA: TGCGCCAGCAGCTTGGCCAGGGTCAATGAGCAGTTCTTC. The chain links TRBV5-1 to TRBJ2-1, with a tentative D call TRBD1 (5 bases). V was pared by 0 bases and J by 6 bases, with 7 bases between. The CDR3 has 13 amino acids. The germline gives CDR1 SGHRS, CDR2 YFSETQ. Filled out from reference TRBV5-1 and TRBJ2-1, the complete variable domain reads KAGVTQTPRYLIKTRGQQVTLSCSPISGHRSVSWYQQTPGQGLQFLFEYFSETQRNKGNFPGRFSGRQFSNSRSEMNVSTLELGDSALYLCASSLARVNEQFFGPGTRLTVL.

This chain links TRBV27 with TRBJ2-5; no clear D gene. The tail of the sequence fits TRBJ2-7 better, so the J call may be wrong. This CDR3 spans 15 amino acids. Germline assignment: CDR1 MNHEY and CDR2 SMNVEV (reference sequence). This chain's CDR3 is CASSLVKSFLYEQYF. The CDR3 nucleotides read TGTGCCAGCAGTTTAGTGAAGTCCTTTCTCTACGAGCAGTACTTC.

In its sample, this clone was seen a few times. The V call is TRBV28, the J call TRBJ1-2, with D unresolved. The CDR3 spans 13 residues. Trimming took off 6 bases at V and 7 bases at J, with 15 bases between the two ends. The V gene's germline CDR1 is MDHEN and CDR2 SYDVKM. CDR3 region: CASSSGPWGGYTF. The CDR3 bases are TGTGCCAGCAGCTCCGGGCCTTGGGGTGGCTACACCTTC.

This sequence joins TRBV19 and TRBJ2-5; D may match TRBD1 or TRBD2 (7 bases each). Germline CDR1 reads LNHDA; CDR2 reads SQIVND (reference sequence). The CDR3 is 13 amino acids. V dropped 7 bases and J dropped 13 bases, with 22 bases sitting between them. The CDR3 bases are TGTGCCAGTATCGGGGGGACAGATCTAATTCCGTACTTC. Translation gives CASIGGTDLIPYF.

The CDR3, as DNA: TGTGCCAGCAGCCCCGGGGGTGTGGATACGCAGTATTTT. This encodes CASSPGGVDTQYF. V gene TRBV7-3 combines with J gene TRBJ2-3, with a possible D match to TRBD2 (6 bases). V lost 5 bases and J 6 bases, leaving 12 bases between the germline ends. Germline loops: CDR1 SGHTA, CDR2 FQGTGA. The CDR3 covers 13 residues.

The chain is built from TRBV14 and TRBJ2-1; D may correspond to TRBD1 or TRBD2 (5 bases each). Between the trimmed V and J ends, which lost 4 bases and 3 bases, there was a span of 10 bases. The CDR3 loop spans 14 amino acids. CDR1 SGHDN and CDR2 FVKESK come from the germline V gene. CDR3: CASSPRGVYNEQFF. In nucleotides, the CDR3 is TGTGCCAGCAGCCCGAGGGGCGTCTACAATGAGCAGTTCTTC.

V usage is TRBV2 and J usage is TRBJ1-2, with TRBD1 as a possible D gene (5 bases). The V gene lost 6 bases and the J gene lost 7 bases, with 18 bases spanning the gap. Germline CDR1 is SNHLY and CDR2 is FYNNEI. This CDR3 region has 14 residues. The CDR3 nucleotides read TGTGCCAGCAGCCCAAGAGGGGAATTGGGTGGCTACACCTTC. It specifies CASSPRGELGGYTF. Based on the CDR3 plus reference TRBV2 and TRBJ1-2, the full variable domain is EPEVTQTPSHQVTQMGQEVILRCVPISNHLYFYWYRQILGQKVEFLVSFYNNEISEKSEIFDDQFSVERPDGSNFTLKIRSTKLEDSAMYFCASSPRGELGGYTFGSGTRLTVV.